The present T cell receptor (beta chain) was sequenced within a study of T cell responses to AZD1222 COVID-19 vaccine. V gave up 11 bases and J gave up 8 bases, with 12 bases separating them. The CDR3 sequence is 11 residues long. Germline lookup yields CDR1 KGHDR and CDR2 SFDVKD. Sequencing used immunoSEQ multiplex PCR; TCRdb keeps in-frame clones, though not all of them. The table has about 120,000 clones, 80% to 90% seen once. The chain uses TRBV24-1 and TRBJ2-1, with D perhaps matching TRBD2 (6 bases). This receptor was identified in an adult in good health. The source material was peripheral blood, sampled on day 0 of AZD1222 vaccination. CDR3 residues: CASSREDEQFF. CDR3 nucleotide sequence: TGTGCCAGCAGCAGGGAGGATGAGCAGTTCTTC.